These 21 T cell receptor beta chains originate from one sample sequenced in a study of blood T cell repertoires in COVID-19. Profiling relied on immunoSEQ multiplex PCR, and the TCRdb table lists in-frame clones only, not all of them. The sample contains about 270,000 clones, around 90% of which appear only once. The sample comprised PBMCs or T cells enriched from blood (not recorded which). All receptors come from a woman aged 40 to 50 with acute COVID-19.

This chain links TRBV19 with TRBJ1-1; D remains ambiguous. The V end was cut by 6 bases, the J end by 2 bases, with 7 bases between. CDR3 length equals 12 residues. The germline CDR1 and CDR2 sequences are LNHDA and SQIVND (reference sequence). The CDR3 reads CASSEGNTEAFF. The CDR3 bases are TGTGCCAGTAGCGAGGGAAACACTGAAGCTTTCTTT. Together with reference TRBV19 and TRBJ1-1, the CDR3 gives the full variable domain: DGGITQSPKYLFRKEGQNVTLSCEQNLNHDAMYWYRQDPGQGLRLIYYSQIVNDFQKGDIAEGYSVSREKKESFPLTVTSAQKNPTAFYLCASSEGNTEAFFGQGTRLTVV.

This clone was seen only a few times. The gene calls are TRBV19 and TRBJ1-5; TRBD1 matches at 10 bases. CDR1 is LNHDA, CDR2 SQIVND, per germline (reference sequence). Germline trimming cut 7 bases from V and 6 bases from J; bases unmatched to any gene: 21. This CDR3 region has 19 residues. CDR3 loop: CASTSYHPAGTGVGQPQHF. CDR3 bases: TGTGCCAGTACCTCATACCACCCCGCGGGGACAGGGGTCGGTCAGCCCCAGCATTTT.

A single count supports this clone. The J gene is TRBJ1-2, the V gene TRBV3-1 (or the pseudogene TRBV3-2), with D possibly matching TRBD1 (5 bases). Germline values: CDR1 LGHDT, CDR2 YNNKEL (reference sequence). The V gene lost 2 bases and the J gene lost 4 bases, with 8 bases spanning the gap. CDR3 length equals 13 residues. CDR3 in DNA: TGTGCCAGCAGCCAACAGGGAAGCTATGGCTACACCTTC. Its translation: CASSQQGSYGYTF.

This clone was observed a single time. CDR3 loop: CASSLLRGDTGELFF. The CDR3, as DNA: TGTGCCAGCAGCTTATTGCGGGGGGACACCGGGGAGCTGTTTTTT. V gene TRBV11-2 combines with J gene TRBJ2-2, with 8 bases aligning to TRBD2. After removal of 2 bases from V and 3 bases from J, the junction contained 2 bases not matched to a gene. There are 15 residues in the CDR3. The germline CDR1 and CDR2 sequences are SGHAT and FQNNGV. Based on the CDR3 plus reference TRBV11-2 and TRBJ2-2, the full variable domain is EAGVAQSPRYKIIEKRQSVAFWCNPISGHATLYWYQQILGQGPKLLIQFQNNGVVDDSQLPKDRFSAERLKGVDSTLKIQPAKLEDSAVYLCASSLLRGDTGELFFGEGSRLTVL.

This clone was detected only once. Distinct nucleotide sequences in the sample also encode this CDR3. The V gene is TRBV7-9, the J gene TRBJ2-7; TRBD2 is a possible D gene (6 bases). Trimming removed 1 base at V and 4 bases at J, with 11 bases between. Per the germline V gene, CDR1 is SEHNR and CDR2 is FQNEAQ (reference sequence). CDR3 size: 14 residues. Written as DNA, the CDR3 is TGTGCCAGCAGCTTAGGGGGAGGCCCTTACGAGCAGTACTTC. Its translation is CASSLGGGPYEQYF.

This clone was counted a single time. This rearrangement joins TRBV7-2 to TRBJ1-3; D is possibly TRBD1 (5 bases). Trimming took off 5 bases at V and 0 bases at J, with 11 bases between the two ends. Germline CDR1 is SGHTA and CDR2 is FQGNSA. The CDR3 consists of 15 residues. CDR3 sequence (DNA): TGTGCCAGCAGCCGCGGGACCGTCTCTGGAAACACCATATATTTT. Amino acids: CASSRGTVSGNTIYF.

The chain employs TRBV19 and TRBJ1-3; 9 bases are a match to TRBD1. The junction had 1 base not matched to a gene; V was cut back by 8 bases and J by 2 bases. This CDR3 contains 13 residues. From germline, CDR1 is LNHDA and CDR2 SQIVND (reference sequence). The CDR3 DNA sequence: TGTGCCAGTGGGGACAGGGCTGGAAACACCATATATTTT. It specifies CASGDRAGNTIYF.

The chain combines TRBV28 with TRBJ2-7; TRBD2 matches at 9 bases. The V gene's germline CDR1 is MDHEN and CDR2 SYDVKM. After removal of 5 bases from V and 6 bases from J, the junction contained 17 bases not matched to a gene. This CDR3 has 17 amino acids. CDR3 amino acids: CASSLPRAAGGPGEQYF. The DNA for the CDR3 is TGTGCCAGCAGTCTACCGCGGGCTGCGGGGGGGCCGGGCGAGCAGTACTTC.

The V gene is TRBV6-5, the J gene TRBJ2-2; D is unclear. Germline V gene data show CDR1 as MNHEY and CDR2 as SVGAGI. The CDR3 is made up of 12 amino acids. V lost 7 bases and J 1 base, leaving 4 bases between the germline ends. The CDR3, as DNA: TGTGCCAGCAAGAGGAACACCGGGGAGCTGTTTTTT. This encodes CASKRNTGELFF.

This clone was counted a few times. V is TRBV27 and J is TRBJ2-6, with 9 bases lining up with TRBD1. The CDR3 length is 18 residues. CDR1 is MNHEY, CDR2 SMNVEV, per germline (reference sequence). Trimming removed 1 base from V and 0 bases from J; junction bases left unmatched: 4. The CDR3 DNA reads as TGTGCCAGCAGTTTATATGGGACAGGGTACTCTGGGGCCAACGTCCTGACTTTC. Protein: CASSLYGTGYSGANVLTF.

The CDR3, as DNA: TGTGCCAGCAGCTCATTCGGGACTAGCAGCGCAGATACGCAGTATTTT. It encodes CASSSFGTSSADTQYF. The chain employs TRBV5-6 and TRBJ2-3; 9 bases line up with TRBD2. CDR1 and CDR2 (germline): SGHDT, YYEEEE. V dropped 3 bases and J dropped 4; count of bases not matched to a gene: 9. This CDR3 contains 16 residues. The full variable domain, with the rest looked up from reference TRBV5-6 and TRBJ2-3, is DAGVTQSPTHLIKTRGQQVTLRCSPKSGHDTVSWYQQALGQGPQFIFQYYEEEERQRGNFPDRFSGHQFPNYSSELNVNALLLGDSALYLCASSSFGTSSADTQYFGPGTRLTVL.

The chain combines TRBV3-1 (or the pseudogene TRBV3-2) with TRBJ1-2, with a weak D call TRBD1 (5 bases). CDR3 length: 12 residues. Looked up from germline, CDR1 is LGHDT and CDR2 is YNNKEL (reference sequence). V dropped 7 bases and J dropped 2 bases, with 8 bases sitting between them. The CDR3, as DNA: TGTGCCAGCACAGGGTCCAACTATGGCTACACCTTC. This gives the protein CASTGSNYGYTF.

The chain employs TRBV27 and TRBJ1-1; D not resolved. The CDR3 has 13 residues. The germline CDR1 and CDR2 sequences are MNHEY and SMNVEV (reference sequence). V was shortened by 8 bases and J by 0 bases, with 10 bases between the two germline ends. The CDR3, as DNA: TGTGCCAGCTCCACTGAAATGAACACTGAAGCTTTCTTT. Protein: CASSTEMNTEAFF.

The rearrangement links TRBV5-4 to TRBJ1-5; 9 bases map to TRBD1. The CDR3 extends over 15 amino acids. Trimming at V came to 4 bases and at J to 0 bases, leaving 2 bases not matched to a gene. Germline V lookup: CDR1 SGHNT, CDR2 YYREEE (reference sequence). CDR3 sequence reads: CASSAGQGSNQPQHF. For the CDR3, the DNA is TGTGCCAGCAGCGCGGGACAGGGTAGCAATCAGCCCCAGCATTTT.

The chain employs TRBV27 and TRBJ2-3, with 11 bases identical to TRBD1. V was clipped by 5 bases and J by 1 base; unmatched bases: 5. Germline CDR1 reads MNHEY; CDR2 reads SMNVEV (reference sequence). The CDR3 runs 16 residues. The CDR3 nucleotides read TGTGCCAGCAGTAGGACAGGGGGCGGGGGCACAGATACGCAGTATTTT. Its translation is CASSRTGGGGTDTQYF.

The gene calls are TRBV3-1 (or the pseudogene TRBV3-2) and TRBJ2-2, with D maybe TRBD1 (6 bases). The germline V and J ends were trimmed by 0 bases and 1 base, with 21 bases remaining between them. The CDR3 extends over 20 amino acids. Looked up from germline, CDR1 is LGHDT and CDR2 is YNNKEL (reference sequence). CDR3 region: CASSQDNFPQTGLNTGELFF. As DNA, the CDR3 is TGTGCCAGCAGCCAAGATAACTTCCCTCAAACAGGGCTGAACACCGGGGAGCTGTTTTTT.

V and J are TRBV12-3 or TRBV12-4 and TRBJ2-7; the D is unclear. Trimming removed 9 bases at V and 4 bases at J, with 13 bases between. The CDR3 loop spans 12 amino acids. CDR3 loop: CASREPGYEQYF. The CDR3 DNA follows: TGTGCCAGTCGCGAGCCGGGTTACGAGCAGTACTTC.

This sequence joins TRBV3-1 (or the pseudogene TRBV3-2) and TRBJ2-2; 16 bases map to TRBD2. This CDR3 is 18 amino acids long. CDR1 and CDR2 (germline): LGHDT, YNNKEL (reference sequence). Germline trimming cut 2 bases from V and 3 bases from J; bases unmatched to any gene: 3. This CDR3 is CASSQTGLAGGYTGELFF. The CDR3 region has the DNA TGTGCCAGCAGCCAAACGGGACTAGCGGGGGGGTACACCGGGGAGCTGTTTTTT.

The chain has TRBV7-9 and TRBJ1-6; 9 nucleotides align to TRBD1. Germline loops: CDR1 SEHNR, CDR2 FQNEAQ (reference sequence). V lost 5 bases, J lost 8 bases, and 13 bases stayed unmatched. This CDR3 comprises 17 residues. CDR3 coding DNA: TGTGCCAGCAGCCATCAACAGGGGGCAGGAGGGTATTCACCCCTCCACTTT. Its translation: CASSHQQGAGGYSPLHF.

On this clone: The same CDR3 can be traced to other DNA sequences in this sample. The CDR3 spells CASSPSGGTTDTQYF. The CDR3 DNA reads as TGTGCCAGCAGCCCTAGCGGGGGTACGACAGATACGCAGTATTTT. The rearrangement uses TRBV3-1 (or the pseudogene TRBV3-2) and TRBJ2-3, with TRBD2 identical over 10 bases. From germline, CDR1 is LGHDT and CDR2 YNNKEL (reference sequence). The CDR3 sequence is 15 residues long. V shed 4 bases and J 3 bases; nucleotides not matched to a gene: 4.

The gene calls are TRBV10-1 and TRBJ2-1; TRBD2 might be the D (6 bases). Germline CDR1 and CDR2: WNHNN and SYGVQD (reference sequence). This CDR3 has 12 residues. The V and J ends lost 10 bases and 6 bases respectively, with 13 bases between them. The CDR3 is CAIPGELNEQFF. In nucleotides, the CDR3 is TGCGCCATCCCGGGAGAACTCAATGAGCAGTTCTTC.